Following are 21 T cell receptor beta chains from one sample sequenced in a study of blood T cell repertoires in COVID-19. The method was immunoSEQ multiplex PCR; TCRdb's version includes in-frame clones alone and lacks a portion of them. Found here are about 160,000 clones, 85% to 90% of them singletons; the top ten hold around an eighth. Material for sequencing was peripheral blood. The receptors were gathered from a man between 18 and 29 years old with COVID-19, enrolled during active disease.

This clone has only a few counts. The chain recombines TRBV7-8 with TRBJ2-1; 7 nucleotides align to TRBD2. Germline V gives CDR1 SGHVS, CDR2 FQNEAQ. J lost 5 bases, V lost 3 bases, and 4 bases had no gene match. The CDR3 consists of 14 residues. CDR3 nucleotide sequence: TGTGCCAGCAGCTTTGCGGGAGTCGACAATGAGCAGTTCTTC. Its protein product is CASSFAGVDNEQFF.

The V and J genes are TRBV7-2 and TRBJ2-7, with TRBD1 as a possible D gene (5 bases). Trimming stripped 1 base from V and 5 bases from J, with 6 bases between. CDR1 and CDR2 from the germline V gene are SGHTA and FQGNSA. This CDR3 region has 12 residues. The CDR3 DNA sequence: TGTGCCAGCAGCTTAGTAGGGGACGAGCAGTACTTC. Translation gives CASSLVGDEQYF.

The chain combines TRBV5-5 with TRBJ1-1, with D tentatively TRBD1 (6 bases). The V end was cut by 4 bases, the J end by 5 bases, with 15 bases between. The CDR3 contains 14 residues. Germline CDR1 SGHKS, CDR2 YYEKEE (reference sequence). DNA of the CDR3: TGTGCCAGCAGCATCCAGGGGTCAGGGACTGAAGCTTTCTTT. Residues: CASSIQGSGTEAFF.

The sample holds a few counts of this clone. This CDR3 is also generated by other DNA sequences in the sample. V and J are TRBV11-3 and TRBJ2-2; D is ambiguous. Trimming took off 2 bases at V and 2 bases at J, with 6 bases between the two ends. Germline-derived CDR1 and CDR2 are SGHNT and YENEEA. The CDR3 spans 14 residues. DNA for the CDR3: TGTGCCAGCAGCTTAAAGCCCAACACCGGGGAGCTGTTTTTT. This gives the protein CASSLKPNTGELFF.

V usage is TRBV15 and J usage is TRBJ1-1; weak D call: TRBD1 (5 bases). CDR1 is LNHNV and CDR2 is YYDKDF in the germline V gene (reference sequence). Trimming took off 3 bases at V and 7 bases at J, with 6 bases between the two ends. This CDR3 region has 11 residues. In DNA, the CDR3 is TGTGCCACCAGCAGCACAGGTGAAGCTTTCTTT. This encodes CATSSTGEAFF.

This chain uses TRBV6-6 with TRBJ2-1; a possible D gene is TRBD1 (6 bases). The CDR3 runs to 15 residues. Germline V gene sequence: CDR1 MNHNY, CDR2 SVGAGI (reference sequence). With 6 bases removed from V and 0 bases from J, the gap between germline ends came to 12 bases. CDR3 DNA: TGTGCCAGCAGCGGGGACATAGGCTCCTACAATGAGCAGTTCTTC. The encoded protein is CASSGDIGSYNEQFF.

The chain couples TRBV5-1 to TRBJ2-7; D remains ambiguous. Germline assignment: CDR1 SGHRS and CDR2 YFSETQ. The CDR3 totals 11 residues. V lost 5 bases and J 3 bases, leaving 6 bases between the germline ends. CDR3 sequence: CASSSSYEQYF. The CDR3 DNA reads as TGCGCCAGCAGTTCCAGCTACGAGCAGTACTTC. Full variable domain (remainder filled in from reference TRBV5-1 and TRBJ2-7): KAGVTQTPRYLIKTRGQQVTLSCSPISGHRSVSWYQQTPGQGLQFLFEYFSETQRNKGNFPGRFSGRQFSNSRSEMNVSTLELGDSALYLCASSSSYEQYFGPGTRLTVT.

The J gene is TRBJ1-1, the V gene TRBV6-5; D not resolved. The germline V and J ends were trimmed by 5 bases and 1 base, with 14 bases remaining between them. CDR3 length equals 15 residues. Looked up from germline, CDR1 is MNHEY and CDR2 is SVGAGI. The CDR3 nucleotides read TGTGCCAGCAGTCACAAGCGACTACCGAACACTGAAGCTTTCTTT. This codes for CASSHKRLPNTEAFF.

The V and J genes are TRBV2 and TRBJ1-6, with 9 bases fitting TRBD1. The CDR3 has 15 amino acids. Trimming removed 6 bases from V and 7 bases from J; junction bases left unmatched: 7. CDR1 and CDR2 (germline): SNHLY, FYNNEI. The CDR3 bases are TGTGCCAGCAGCCCAACCGGGACAGGGAATTCACCCCTCCACTTT. Its protein product is CASSPTGTGNSPLHF.

This chain uses TRBV18 with TRBJ2-2; 7 bases align to TRBD2. CDR1 is KGHSH, CDR2 LQKENI, per germline. The CDR3 covers 16 residues. With V trimmed by 4 bases and J by 6 bases, 11 bases remained unmatched. CDR3 bases: TGTGCCAGCTCACTAATCGCGGGAGTAGGACCCGGGGAGCTGTTTTTT. Its protein product is CASSLIAGVGPGELFF. Full variable domain (missing parts from reference TRBV18 and TRBJ2-2): NAGVMQNPRHLVRRRGQEARLRCSPMKGHSHVYWYRQLPEEGLKFMVYLQKENIIDESGMPKERFSAEFPKEGPSILRIQQVVRGDSAAYFCASSLIAGVGPGELFFGEGSRLTVL.

The chain is built from TRBV11-2 and TRBJ2-2, with 7 bases identical to TRBD2. Trimming at V came to 6 bases and at J to 2 bases, leaving 6 bases not matched to a gene. Germline loops: CDR1 SGHAT, CDR2 FQNNGV. The CDR3 has 15 amino acids. This CDR3 reads CASSSLAVNTGELFF. DNA for the CDR3: TGTGCCAGCAGTTCTCTAGCGGTCAACACCGGGGAGCTGTTTTTT.

This clone was counted ten times or more. In DNA form, the CDR3 reads TGTGCCATCAGTGGTGGGCGGGAGGAGCCCGGGGAGCTGTTTTTT. This gives the protein CAISGGREEPGELFF. The rearrangement joins TRBV10-3 to TRBJ2-2, with TRBD2 matching over 8 bases. V shed 4 bases and J 6 bases; nucleotides not matched to a gene: 7. From germline, CDR1 is ENHRY and CDR2 SYGVKD. The CDR3 spans 15 residues.

This chain connects TRBV5-4 to TRBJ2-7; D perhaps matches TRBD1 (6 bases). This CDR3 spans 14 amino acids. Germline V gene lookup returns CDR1 SGHNT and CDR2 YYREEE (reference sequence). V lost 2 bases, J lost 5 bases, and 14 bases lay in between. The CDR3 DNA reads TGTGCCAGCAGCTTAGACAGGATGTTACACGAGCAGTACTTC. Encoded protein: CASSLDRMLHEQYF.

The V and J genes are TRBV29-1 and TRBJ2-2, with TRBD1 matching 10 bases. J gave up 5 bases and V 7 bases, and 10 bases lay outside the gene matches. The CDR3 loop spans 15 amino acids. CDR1 SQVTM and CDR2 ANQGSEA come from the germline V gene. CDR3: CSGFLRDRGTGELFF. The CDR3 DNA reads as TGCAGCGGCTTCCTCCGGGACAGGGGTACCGGGGAGCTGTTTTTT.

The V gene is TRBV10-3, the J gene TRBJ2-7, with 7 bases fitting TRBD2. Trimming took 2 bases from V and 3 from J; bases not matched to a gene: 10. Germline values: CDR1 ENHRY, CDR2 SYGVKD. This CDR3 spans 16 amino acids. Here the CDR3 reads CAISENLREKFYEQYF. Written as DNA, the CDR3 is TGTGCCATCAGTGAGAACCTGCGGGAGAAGTTCTACGAGCAGTACTTC.

J is TRBJ2-1 and V is TRBV5-5; the D gene is possibly TRBD1 (5 bases). V shed 0 bases and J shed 6 bases, with 7 bases lying between them. Per the germline V gene, CDR1 is SGHKS and CDR2 is YYEKEE (reference sequence). CDR3 length: 13 residues. The CDR3 is CASSLAGINEQFF. CDR3 DNA sequence: TGTGCCAGCAGCTTGGCAGGGATCAATGAGCAGTTCTTC.

This clone was detected only a few times. The junction departs from the called germline gene at one end, perhaps through a read error. The V call is TRBV6-1, the J call TRBJ1-4, with 9 bases fitting TRBD1. This CDR3 region has 14 residues. The germline V gene has CDR1 MNHNS and CDR2 SASEGT. Here the CDR3 reads CASSEGTGVEKLLF. CDR3 nucleotide sequence: TGTGCCAGCAGTGAAGGGACAGGGGTTGAAAAACTGCTTTTT.

This rearrangement joins TRBV12-3 or TRBV12-4 to TRBJ2-2; D not resolved. V dropped 5 bases and J dropped 4 bases, with 8 bases sitting between them. The CDR3 has 13 residues. The CDR3 DNA is TGTGCCAGCAGTAAACAGTCCACCGGGGAGCTGTTTTTT. Translating gives CASSKQSTGELFF.

This clone was recorded only once. The chain joins TRBV2 to TRBJ2-7; TRBD2 is a possible D gene (6 bases). CDR3 length: 11 amino acids. CDR1 is SNHLY, CDR2 FYNNEI, per germline. V was clipped by 7 bases and J by 4 bases, with 8 bases between them. The CDR3 protein is CASIGGYEQYF. DNA for the CDR3: TGTGCCAGCATTGGGGGGTACGAGCAGTACTTC.

With respect to this clone: A junction boundary mismatches the germline segment, possibly from a read error. The V gene is TRBV13, the J gene TRBJ1-4; no clear D. CDR3 length equals 14 residues. The germline CDR1 and CDR2 sequences are PRHDT and FYEKMQ (reference sequence). The CDR3 protein is CASSSGVLNEKLLF. The CDR3 nucleotides read TGTGCCAGCAGCTCGGGTGTTTTAAATGAAAAACTGCTTTTT. The variable domain in full, with the rest retrieved from reference TRBV13 and TRBJ1-4, is AAGVIQSPRHLIKEKRETATLKCYPIPRHDTVYWYQQGPGQDPQFLISFYEKMQSDKGSIPDRFSAQQFSDYHSELNMSSLELGDSALYFCASSSGVLNEKLLFGSGTQLSVL.

The J gene is TRBJ2-1, the V gene TRBV3-1 (or the pseudogene TRBV3-2); 10 bases are a match to TRBD1. Germline-derived CDR1 and CDR2 are LGHDT and YNNKEL (reference sequence). Losses at the gene ends were 6 bases for V and 4 bases for J; bases not matched to a gene: 6. This CDR3 comprises 15 residues. CDR3 nucleotides: TGTGCCAGCAGTCGGGACAGGGGACAGTACAATGAGCAGTTCTTC. It specifies CASSRDRGQYNEQFF.